This T cell receptor (beta chain) was profiled in a study of CD8+ T cells in alopecia areata. Study background: In an open-label trial, patients got 5 to 10 mg tofacitinib twice daily. Tofacitinib treatment spanned 6 to 18 months, with 6 months off drug afterward.

cDNA prepared by RNA extraction and subsequent reverse transcription served as the template for sequencing. Libraries were prepared by immunoSEQ multiplex PCR; TCRdb keeps only in-frame clonotypes and omits some of them. The sample consists of 200,000 to 250,000 clones, roughly 64% of them appearing once. Comment on this clone: Its antigen remains unidentified.

General study results and limits: Many expanded lesional clones remained in scalp and blood on tofacitinib. Compared with normal scalp, lesional scalp had higher clonality and more expanded CD8+ clones.

Noted treatment: oral pan-JAK inhibitor, 5-10 mg twice daily. Trimming pared 5 bases from V and 2 bases from J, leaving 2 bases between. Germline CDR1 reads SGHVS; CDR2 reads FQNEAQ. This CDR3 is 11 amino acids long. The clonotype originates from a human donor with alopecia areata. The chain couples TRBV7-8 to TRBJ2-3; D is uncertain. Here the sequenced sample was CD4+ T cells sorted from blood, taken at week 4, from a patient treated with tofacitinib. Here the CDR3 reads CASSLTDTQYF. The CDR3 nucleotides read TGTGCCAGCAGCCTCACAGATACGCAGTATTTT.